The text below deals with one T cell receptor beta chain. Original methodology: Estimation of nucleated cell counts relied on the amplification of reference gene primers. Profiled with immunoSEQ multiplex PCR; TCRdb holds only in-frame clones, not every one. V and J calls and clone size are as listed in that table; D and trimming were resolved from the DNA. The sample holds roughly 53,000 clones, approximately 85% seen once. This entry comes from a study of blood T cell repertoires in COVID-19. Across the whole study: The United States, Italy and Spain supplied acute and convalescent COVID-19 samples. PBMCs, B-cell-depleted T cells, or T cells provided the cDNA or gDNA that made up the material.

Trimming removed 5 bases from V and 8 bases from J; junction bases left unmatched: 5. This CDR3 has 13 amino acids. Per germline, CDR1 MGHDK and CDR2 SYGVNS. The sequencing input was peripheral blood. The gene calls are TRBV25-1 and TRBJ1-4, with 7 bases that match TRBD1. The clonotype comes from a human donor in a cohort sampled during active COVID-19. The CDR3 region has the DNA TGTGCCAGCAGTCAAAACAGGGGCGAAAAACTGTTTTTT. Protein product: CASSQNRGEKLFF.